The 29 T cell receptor beta chains in this list originate from one sample, sequenced in a study of T cell changes during pregnancy in multiple sclerosis. Sequenced by immunoSEQ multiplex PCR; TCRdb stores in-frame clones only, minus some. Of 45,000 to 65,000 clones detected, about nine tenths appear once; the ten largest clones hold around 0.25%. The specimen comprised CD4+ T cells from peripheral blood mononuclear cells, sampled in the second trimester of pregnancy. These receptors all come from a female donor with multiple sclerosis, enrolled in a pregnancy study.

This clone was seen a single time. This chain links TRBV7-3 with TRBJ2-5; possible D gene TRBD2, 6 bases. Germline V gene sequence: CDR1 SGHTA, CDR2 FQGTGA. CDR3 length: 13 amino acids. V was cut by 3 bases and J by 5 bases, with 10 bases left in between. Written as DNA, the CDR3 is TGTGCCAGCAGCTTCGGGGGTCTGGAGACCCAGTACTTC. It translates to CASSFGGLETQYF.

Here the CDR3 reads CASSSRPGDTQYF. CDR3 coding DNA: TGTGCCAGCAGCTCCCGTCCCGGGGATACGCAGTATTTT. The chain is built from TRBV9 and TRBJ2-3; no definite D call. V was cut by 4 bases and J by 6 bases, with 12 bases left in between. CDR1 and CDR2 from the germline V gene are SGDLS and YYNGEE. There are 13 residues in the CDR3.

The chain carries TRBV5-1 and TRBJ2-5; a weak D match, TRBD2 (6 bases). Germline lookup yields CDR1 SGHRS and CDR2 YFSETQ. The CDR3 covers 17 residues. The V gene lost 2 bases and the J gene lost 4 bases, with 21 bases spanning the gap. The CDR3, as DNA: TGCGCCAGCAGCTTTTCCCGACCGGGAGTGGGGAGAGAGACCCAGTACTTC. It yields the protein CASSFSRPGVGRETQYF.

V usage is TRBV19 and J usage is TRBJ2-5; TRBD2 agrees at 8 bases. The V segment lost 9 bases and the J segment 5 bases; nucleotides outside the gene matches: 11. The CDR3 is made up of 14 amino acids. Germline V lookup: CDR1 LNHDA, CDR2 SQIVND (reference sequence). The CDR3 sequence: CASSSKSGGETQYF. The CDR3 region has the DNA TGTGCCAGCTCCAGTAAAAGCGGGGGTGAGACCCAGTACTTC.

The rearrangement uses TRBV5-1 and TRBJ2-1; possible D gene TRBD2, 5 bases. Per the germline V gene, CDR1 is SGHRS and CDR2 is YFSETQ. The CDR3 loop spans 15 amino acids. V was clipped by 6 bases and J by 0 bases, with 13 bases between them. The CDR3 DNA sequence: TGCGCCAGCACCCTGGACGGGGTCTCCTACAATGAGCAGTTCTTC. It translates to CASTLDGVSYNEQFF.

This chain uses TRBV5-1 with TRBJ2-7; D not resolved. Per the germline V gene, CDR1 is SGHRS and CDR2 is YFSETQ. Trimming took off 0 bases at V and 1 base at J, with 11 bases between the two ends. The CDR3 is 15 residues long. This CDR3 reads CASSLEHAVSYEQYF. Written as DNA, the CDR3 is TGCGCCAGCAGCTTGGAGCATGCGGTTTCCTACGAGCAGTACTTC.

This chain joins TRBV10-3 and TRBJ1-5, with TRBD1 as a possible D gene (5 bases). The ends were cut back, 4 bases at V and 3 bases at J, with 7 bases in the middle. CDR1 is ENHRY, CDR2 SYGVKD, per germline. The CDR3 loop spans 13 amino acids. The CDR3 DNA sequence: TGTGCCATCAGTGTAGGGGACAATCAGCCCCAGCATTTT. It yields the protein CAISVGDNQPQHF.

The CDR3 protein is CASRTEGSTQYF. Here the CDR3 DNA reads TGTGCCAGTAGGACGGAGGGTAGCACGCAGTATTTT. The V and J genes are TRBV9 and TRBJ2-3, with TRBD2 as a possible D gene (6 bases). Trimming removed 8 bases at V and 9 bases at J, with 16 bases between. The CDR3 length is 12 residues. Per the germline V gene, CDR1 is SGDLS and CDR2 is YYNGEE. Drawing the rest from reference TRBV9 and TRBJ2-3, the complete variable domain is DSGVTQTPKHLITATGQRVTLRCSPRSGDLSVYWYQQSLDQGLQFLIQYYNGEERAKGNILERFSAQQFPDLHSELNLSSLELGDSALYFCASRTEGSTQYFGPGTRLTVL.

The chain employs TRBV9 and TRBJ2-3; D is uncertain. CDR1 and CDR2 from the germline V gene are SGDLS and YYNGEE. CDR3 size: 15 residues. V was shortened by 0 bases and J by 2 bases, with 10 bases between the two germline ends. CDR3 sequence: CASSVGALNTDTQYF. The CDR3 nucleotides are TGTGCCAGCAGCGTAGGAGCCCTGAACACAGATACGCAGTATTTT. Drawing the rest from reference TRBV9 and TRBJ2-3, the complete variable domain is DSGVTQTPKHLITATGQRVTLRCSPRSGDLSVYWYQQSLDQGLQFLIQYYNGEERAKGNILERFSAQQFPDLHSELNLSSLELGDSALYFCASSVGALNTDTQYFGPGTRLTVL.

The table lists this clone with a count of one. Here the CDR3 DNA reads TGTGCCAGCAACCCTAGCGGGGGGGCTGTCCATGAGCAGTTCTTC. Its protein is CASNPSGGAVHEQFF. The chain combines TRBV27 with TRBJ2-1; TRBD2 matches at 12 bases. Germline-derived CDR1 and CDR2 are MNHEY and SMNVEV (reference sequence). Trimming took 7 bases from V and 8 from J; bases not matched to a gene: 9. This CDR3 contains 15 residues.

The chain couples TRBV27 to TRBJ2-5; D uncertain. V lost 0 bases to trimming and J lost 1 base, with 6 bases between them. CDR3 length: 14 residues. Germline lookup yields CDR1 MNHEY and CDR2 SMNVEV (reference sequence). The CDR3 DNA sequence: TGTGCCAGCAGTTTATCGGCGGTCCAAGAGACCCAGTACTTC. Protein: CASSLSAVQETQYF.

The chain has TRBV6-1 and TRBJ1-5; D may be TRBD1 (6 bases). Trimming removed 3 bases from V and 1 base from J, with 16 bases in between. This CDR3 spans 17 amino acids. Germline V lookup: CDR1 MNHNS, CDR2 SASEGT. CDR3 residues: CASSDPFRTVSNQPQHF. The CDR3 bases are TGTGCCAGCAGTGATCCATTCAGGACAGTGAGCAATCAGCCCCAGCATTTT.

The CDR3 is CASSEYQETQYF. The CDR3 bases are TGTGCCAGCTCAGAGTACCAAGAGACCCAGTACTTC. J is TRBJ2-5 and V is TRBV18; D gene uncertain. This CDR3 has 12 amino acids. V lost 5 bases, J lost 0 bases, and 4 bases lay in between. Germline values: CDR1 KGHSH, CDR2 LQKENI.

The chain links TRBV27 to TRBJ2-7; TRBD1 matches 8 bases. The CDR3 length is 15 residues. Germline V CDR1 and CDR2: MNHEY, SMNVEV (reference sequence). Unmatched junction bases numbered 11, after V lost 8 bases and J lost 2 bases. CDR3 in DNA: TGTGCCAGCGGCGACACCGGGACAGGTACCTACGAGCAGTACTTC. Residues: CASGDTGTGTYEQYF.

This chain links TRBV6-6 with TRBJ2-7; 7 nucleotides agree with TRBD1. Germline loops: CDR1 MNHNY, CDR2 SVGAGI (reference sequence). This CDR3 has 15 residues. V shed 6 bases, J shed 3 bases, and the junction held 11 bases outside the gene matches. CDR3 DNA sequence: TGTGCCAGCAGCTCTCCGGGACAGAGGAACTACGAGCAGTACTTC. Translation gives CASSSPGQRNYEQYF.

The CDR3 bases are TGTGCCAGCCGCCCCCCAGGAGGCTCCTACGAGCAGTACTTC. Translation: CASRPPGGSYEQYF. The chain joins TRBV11-2 to TRBJ2-7; D perhaps matches TRBD2 (5 bases). Trimming left V 8 bases short and J 0 bases short, with 14 bases between. There are 14 residues in the CDR3. CDR1 is SGHAT and CDR2 is FQNNGV in the germline V gene.

The chain couples TRBV7-8 to TRBJ1-5, with 8 nucleotides matching TRBD1. Germline CDR1 and CDR2: SGHVS and FQNEAQ. The V gene end was trimmed by 1 base and the J gene end by 6 bases; junction bases not matched to a gene: 11. The CDR3 is 17 residues long. CDR3 bases: TGTGCCAGCAGCTTAGTATTTGACAGGGGCTCGGGTCAGCCCCAGCATTTT. It yields the protein CASSLVFDRGSGQPQHF.

This clone was detected only once. J is TRBJ1-2 and V is TRBV5-1; possible D gene TRBD1, 5 bases. Germline V gene data show CDR1 as SGHRS and CDR2 as YFSETQ. V lost 0 bases, J lost 0 bases, and 6 bases lay in between. The CDR3 runs 14 residues. Here the CDR3 reads CASSLDRPNYGYTF. CDR3 DNA: TGCGCCAGCAGCTTGGACAGGCCTAACTATGGCTACACCTTC.

V usage is TRBV30 and J usage is TRBJ1-5, with TRBD1 identical over 9 bases. CDR1 and CDR2 (germline): GTSNPN, SVGIG (reference sequence). The CDR3 contains 16 residues. The V segment lost 4 bases and the J segment 1 base; nucleotides outside the gene matches: 8. CDR3 amino acids: CAWMTGGTLSNQPQHF. DNA of the CDR3: TGTGCCTGGATGACAGGGGGAACGTTAAGCAATCAGCCCCAGCATTTT.

This chain links TRBV14 with TRBJ1-4, with 7 bases fitting TRBD1. The V segment lost 4 bases and the J segment 2 bases; nucleotides outside the gene matches: 10. The CDR3 spans 17 residues. Germline V gene lookup returns CDR1 SGHDN and CDR2 FVKESK. CDR3 region: CASSRTGTVYTNEKLFF. The CDR3 DNA reads TGTGCCAGCAGCCGCACAGGGACAGTGTATACTAATGAAAAACTGTTTTTT.

CDR3 sequence (DNA): TGTGCCAGCAGTGAATTCGGTGGGTCAGGGGTGGCCGTAAACACCATATATTTT. Its protein is CASSEFGGSGVAVNTIYF. The chain couples TRBV6-1 to TRBJ1-3, with D perhaps matching TRBD1 (6 bases). This CDR3 is built from 18 residues. Germline assignment: CDR1 MNHNS and CDR2 SASEGT. The ends were cut back, 2 bases at V and 6 bases at J, with 23 bases in the middle.

The chain joins TRBV7-7 to TRBJ2-5; perhaps TRBD2 as D (5 bases). Germline V gene data show CDR1 as SSHAT and CDR2 as FNYEAQ (reference sequence). Trimming pared 5 bases from V and 5 bases from J, leaving 12 bases between. This CDR3 has 13 amino acids. CDR3 sequence: CASSRAVGETQYF. In DNA, the CDR3 is TGTGCCAGCAGCCGAGCGGTTGGGGAGACCCAGTACTTC.

The gene calls are TRBV7-3 and TRBJ2-1, with 9 bases fitting TRBD2. CDR1 is SGHTA and CDR2 is FQGTGA in the germline V gene. The CDR3 is 19 amino acids. V lost 1 base, J lost 4 bases, and 14 bases stayed unmatched. The CDR3 DNA reads TGTGCCAGCAGCTTAAAAGCGGGACTAAAGAGCGGGAGGTACAATGAGCAGTTCTTC. Its translation: CASSLKAGLKSGRYNEQFF.

The J gene is TRBJ1-4, the V gene TRBV6-6; D unclear. The ends were cut back, 0 bases at V and 5 bases at J, with 13 bases in the middle. There are 16 residues in the CDR3. Germline CDR1 and CDR2: MNHNY and SVGAGI (reference sequence). CDR3: CASSYSPQAGNEKLFF. In DNA form, the CDR3 reads TGTGCCAGCAGTTACTCGCCTCAAGCGGGAAATGAAAAACTGTTTTTT.

This sequence joins TRBV14 and TRBJ1-2; 9 positions agree with TRBD1. The V gene's germline CDR1 is SGHDN and CDR2 FVKESK. The CDR3 totals 16 residues. The V and J ends lost 4 bases and 6 bases, in that order; junction bases with no gene match: 12. This chain's CDR3 is CASSLGQGMEMNGYTF. The CDR3 DNA reads as TGTGCCAGCAGCCTCGGACAGGGGATGGAGATGAATGGCTACACCTTC.

This chain joins TRBV4-1 and TRBJ2-5, with 7 bases that match TRBD1. The CDR3 spans 15 residues. Trimming cost V 3 bases and J 5 bases; bases outside gene matches: 9. Germline V lookup: CDR1 MGHRA, CDR2 YSYEKL. DNA for the CDR3: TGCGCCAGCAGCCAGCAACTGACAGGGTTGGAGACCCAGTACTTC. Residues: CASSQQLTGLETQYF.

The V and J genes are TRBV7-2 and TRBJ1-1; D possibly corresponds to TRBD1 (5 bases). The germline V and J ends were trimmed by 4 bases and 1 base, with 13 bases remaining between them. The CDR3 is 15 amino acids. The germline V gene encodes CDR1 SGHTA and CDR2 FQGNSA. The CDR3 spells CASSSSNGQNTEAFF. The CDR3 region has the DNA TGTGCCAGCAGCTCCTCAAATGGACAGAACACTGAAGCTTTCTTT.

The rearrangement uses TRBV23-1 and TRBJ1-2; a weak D match, TRBD1 (6 bases). TRBV23-1 is placed among ORFs of uncertain function. The CDR3 is 14 residues long. V dropped 3 bases and J dropped 4 bases, with 12 bases sitting between them. CDR3 region: CASSHMGAVYGYTF. The CDR3, as DNA: TGCGCCAGCAGTCATATGGGGGCCGTCTATGGCTACACCTTC.

The V call is TRBV27, the J call TRBJ1-3; D is undetermined. The CDR3 covers 17 residues. Trimming stripped 5 bases from V and 4 bases from J, with 21 bases between. Germline V gene lookup returns CDR1 MNHEY and CDR2 SMNVEV (reference sequence). CDR3 amino acids: CASSPLSGSASGNTIYF. CDR3 DNA: TGTGCCAGCAGTCCCTTGTCAGGCTCCGCTTCAGGAAACACCATATATTTT.